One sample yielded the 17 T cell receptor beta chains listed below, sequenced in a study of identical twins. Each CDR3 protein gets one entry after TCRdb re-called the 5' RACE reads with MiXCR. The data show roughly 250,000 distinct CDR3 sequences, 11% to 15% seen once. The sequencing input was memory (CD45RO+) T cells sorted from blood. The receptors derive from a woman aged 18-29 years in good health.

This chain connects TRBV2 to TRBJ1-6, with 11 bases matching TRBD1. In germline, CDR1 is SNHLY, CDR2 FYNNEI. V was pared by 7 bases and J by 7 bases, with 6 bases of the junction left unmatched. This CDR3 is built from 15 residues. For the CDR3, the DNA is TGTGCCAGCACCTCGGACAGGGGGCGGAATTCACCCCTCCACTTT. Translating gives CASTSDRGRNSPLHF.

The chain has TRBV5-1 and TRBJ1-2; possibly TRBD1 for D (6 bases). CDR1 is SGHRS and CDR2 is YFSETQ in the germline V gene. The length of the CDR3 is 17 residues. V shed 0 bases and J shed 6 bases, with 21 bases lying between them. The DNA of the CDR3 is TGCGCCAGCAGCTTGGAAGATAGCGACAGGCGTTGGGATGGCTACACCTTC. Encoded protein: CASSLEDSDRRWDGYTF. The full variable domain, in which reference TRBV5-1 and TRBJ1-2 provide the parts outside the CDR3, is KAGVTQTPRYLIKTRGQQVTLSCSPISGHRSVSWYQQTPGQGLQFLFEYFSETQRNKGNFPGRFSGRQFSNSRSEMNVSTLELGDSALYLCASSLEDSDRRWDGYTFGSGTRLTVV.

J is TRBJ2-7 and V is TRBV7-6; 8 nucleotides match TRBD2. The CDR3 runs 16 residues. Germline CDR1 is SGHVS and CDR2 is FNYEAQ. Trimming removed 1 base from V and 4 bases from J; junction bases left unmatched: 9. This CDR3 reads CASSLDPGTGGYEQYF. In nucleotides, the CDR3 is TGTGCCAGCAGCTTAGATCCGGGGACGGGGGGGTACGAGCAGTACTTC.

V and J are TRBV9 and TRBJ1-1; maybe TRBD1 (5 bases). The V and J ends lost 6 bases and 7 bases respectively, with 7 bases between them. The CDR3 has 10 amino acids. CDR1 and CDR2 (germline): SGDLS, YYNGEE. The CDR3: CASTRGEAFF. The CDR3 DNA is TGTGCCAGCACGAGGGGTGAAGCTTTCTTT. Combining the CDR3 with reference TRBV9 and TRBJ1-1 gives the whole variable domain DSGVTQTPKHLITATGQRVTLRCSPRSGDLSVYWYQQSLDQGLQFLIQYYNGEERAKGNILERFSAQQFPDLHSELNLSSLELGDSALYFCASTRGEAFFGQGTRLTVV.

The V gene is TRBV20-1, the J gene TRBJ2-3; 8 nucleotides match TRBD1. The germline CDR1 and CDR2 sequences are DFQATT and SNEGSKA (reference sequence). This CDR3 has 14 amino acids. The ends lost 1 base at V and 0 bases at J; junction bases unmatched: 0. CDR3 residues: CSARGQGSTDTQYF. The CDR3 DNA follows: TGCAGTGCTAGAGGACAGGGGAGCACAGATACGCAGTATTTT.

In nucleotides, the CDR3 is TGTGCCAGCAGTTTAGCGTCAATGGGGGGGGTCACTGAAGCTTTCTTT. Its protein product is CASSLASMGGVTEAFF. V usage is TRBV27 and J usage is TRBJ1-1, with D tentatively TRBD1 (5 bases). V dropped 2 bases and J dropped 4 bases, with 17 bases sitting between them. There are 16 residues in the CDR3. The germline V gene encodes CDR1 MNHEY and CDR2 SMNVEV (reference sequence).

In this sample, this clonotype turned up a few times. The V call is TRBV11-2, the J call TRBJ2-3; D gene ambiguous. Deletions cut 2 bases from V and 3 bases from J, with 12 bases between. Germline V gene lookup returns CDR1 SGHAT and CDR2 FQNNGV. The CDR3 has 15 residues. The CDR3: CASSLSLLRTDTQYF. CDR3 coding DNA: TGTGCCAGCAGCTTATCTCTTCTTCGAACAGATACGCAGTATTTT.

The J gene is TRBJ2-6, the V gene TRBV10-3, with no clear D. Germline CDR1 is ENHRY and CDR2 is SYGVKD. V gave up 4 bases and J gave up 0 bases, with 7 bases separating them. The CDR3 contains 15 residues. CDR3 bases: TGTGCCATCAGTGGTCAAGACTCTGGGGCCAACGTCCTGACTTTC. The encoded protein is CAISGQDSGANVLTF.

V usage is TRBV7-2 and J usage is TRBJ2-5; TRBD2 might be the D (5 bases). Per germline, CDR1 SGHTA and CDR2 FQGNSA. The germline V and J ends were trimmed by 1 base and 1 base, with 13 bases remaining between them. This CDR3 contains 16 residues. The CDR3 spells CASSLVGGPSQETQYF. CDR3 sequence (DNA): TGTGCCAGCAGCTTAGTTGGAGGACCCTCCCAAGAGACCCAGTACTTC.

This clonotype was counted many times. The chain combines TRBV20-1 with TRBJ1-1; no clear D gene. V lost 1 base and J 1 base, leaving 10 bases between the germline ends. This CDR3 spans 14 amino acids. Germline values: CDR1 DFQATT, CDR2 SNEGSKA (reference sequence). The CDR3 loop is CSARGALKNTEAFF. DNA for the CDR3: TGCAGTGCTAGAGGGGCGTTGAAGAACACTGAAGCTTTCTTT.

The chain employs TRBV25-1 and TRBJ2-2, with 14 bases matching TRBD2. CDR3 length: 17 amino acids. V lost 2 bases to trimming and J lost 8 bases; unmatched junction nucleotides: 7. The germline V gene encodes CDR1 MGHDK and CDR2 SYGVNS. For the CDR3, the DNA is TGTGCCAGCAGTGAACAGAGGGGACTAGCGGGAGAAGGGGAGCTGTTTTTT. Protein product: CASSEQRGLAGEGELFF.

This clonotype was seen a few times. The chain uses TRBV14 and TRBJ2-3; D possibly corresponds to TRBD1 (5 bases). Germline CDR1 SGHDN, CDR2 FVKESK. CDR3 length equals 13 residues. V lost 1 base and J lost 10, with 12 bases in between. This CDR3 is CASSQVGQGSQYF. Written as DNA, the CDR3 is TGTGCCAGCAGCCAAGTGGGGCAGGGTTCGCAGTATTTT.

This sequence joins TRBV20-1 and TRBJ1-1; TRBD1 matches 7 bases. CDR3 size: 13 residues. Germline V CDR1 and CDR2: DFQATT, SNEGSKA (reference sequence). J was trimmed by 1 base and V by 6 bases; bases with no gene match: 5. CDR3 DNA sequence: TGCAGTGCCCTACGACAGGGGAACACTGAAGCTTTCTTT. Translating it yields CSALRQGNTEAFF.

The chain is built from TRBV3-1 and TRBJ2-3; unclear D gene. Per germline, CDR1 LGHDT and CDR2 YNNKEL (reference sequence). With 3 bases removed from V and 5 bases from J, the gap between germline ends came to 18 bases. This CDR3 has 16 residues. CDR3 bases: TGTGCCAGCAGCCACCCCCAGGTGACGGATGAAGATACGCAGTATTTT. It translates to CASSHPQVTDEDTQYF.

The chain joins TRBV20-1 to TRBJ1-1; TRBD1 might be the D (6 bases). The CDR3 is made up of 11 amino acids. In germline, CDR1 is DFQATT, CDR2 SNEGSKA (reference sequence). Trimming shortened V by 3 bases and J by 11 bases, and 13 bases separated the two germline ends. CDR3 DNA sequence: TGCAGTGCTAGTGGAGGACAGAAGGCTTTCTTT. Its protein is CSASGGQKAFF.

In DNA form, the CDR3 reads TGCAGTGCCCTCGGGCATTCAGAGCAGTACTTC. Residues: CSALGHSEQYF. The chain couples TRBV20-1 to TRBJ2-7; D call uncertain. Trimming removed 6 bases at V and 7 bases at J, with 13 bases between. The CDR3 consists of 11 residues. The germline CDR1 and CDR2 sequences are DFQATT and SNEGSKA (reference sequence).

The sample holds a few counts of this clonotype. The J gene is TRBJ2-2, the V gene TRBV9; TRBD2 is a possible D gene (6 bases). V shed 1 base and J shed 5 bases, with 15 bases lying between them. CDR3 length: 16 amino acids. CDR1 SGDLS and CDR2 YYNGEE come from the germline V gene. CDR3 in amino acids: CASSVFGGAGTGELFF. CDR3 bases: TGTGCCAGCAGCGTATTCGGCGGTGCGGGGACCGGGGAGCTGTTTTTT.